The 3 T cell receptor beta chains reported below all come from one sample, sequenced in a study of blood T cell repertoires in COVID-19. Produced via immunoSEQ multiplex PCR; TCRdb's table is partial and in-frame only. Of about 91,000 clones in the sample, roughly 71% were seen once. Material for sequencing was peripheral blood. The receptors come from a woman of 80 years or more with acute or convalescent COVID-19.

This clone was recorded many times. V usage is TRBV18 and J usage is TRBJ2-7, with D hard to call. The germline gives CDR1 KGHSH, CDR2 LQKENI. CDR3 length equals 12 residues. V lost 4 bases and J 3 bases, leaving 7 bases between the germline ends. CDR3 amino acids: CASSLGFYEQYF. The CDR3 region has the DNA TGTGCCAGCTCACTCGGTTTCTACGAGCAGTACTTC.

V usage is TRBV10-3 and J usage is TRBJ2-7; TRBD1 agrees at 9 bases. Losses at the gene ends were 4 bases for V and 3 bases for J; bases not matched to a gene: 4. Per the germline V gene, CDR1 is ENHRY and CDR2 is SYGVKD. The CDR3 runs to 14 residues. The CDR3 coding sequence is TGTGCCATCAGTGGCACAGGGGGCGGCTACGAGCAGTACTTC. Translation gives CAISGTGGGYEQYF.

This chain's CDR3 is CASSRQGGYEQYF. CDR3 bases: TGTGCCAGCAGCCGACAGGGGGGCTACGAGCAGTACTTC. This chain uses TRBV11-2 with TRBJ2-7; 9 bases align to TRBD1. Unmatched junction bases numbered 2, after V lost 5 bases and J lost 3 bases. Germline lookup yields CDR1 SGHAT and CDR2 FQNNGV. This CDR3 region has 13 residues.